These 7 T cell receptor delta chains came from one sample sequenced in a study of γδ T cells in repeated Plasmodium falciparum infection. Bulk repertoires came from Vgamma9/Vdelta2+ or Vdelta2-negative gammadelta T cells flow-sorted from PBMC. TCRdb re-called the multiplex PCR reads using CATT. Of over 90,000 delta-chain clones listed, 0.9% to 1% are singletons. The source material was gamma-delta T cells from blood. The receptors come from a pool of human donors (malaria-infected and uninfected, not separated).

Comments on this clone: TCRdb shows a much larger clone's protein in place of this DNA's translation, and the two differ at residue 10, likely through a read error; the protein shown is translated from the DNA. The rearrangement joins TRDV2 to TRDJ1, with 7 bases lining up with TRDD3. The J gene is not listed in TCRdb, so it was assigned here from a DNA match to germline. The V segment lost 1 base and the J segment 1 base; nucleotides outside the gene matches: 8. From germline, CDR1 is GEAIGNYY and CDR2 EKD. The CDR3 spans 16 residues. The DNA of the CDR3 is TGTGCCTGTGACACGCGGTGGGGGACCTGCACCGATAAACTCATCTTT. Protein sequence: CACDTRWGTCTDKLIF.

With respect to this clone: The protein TCRdb lists belongs to a much larger clone and differs from this DNA's translation at residue 5, which points to a read error; the protein shown is made from the DNA. V usage is TRDV2 and J usage is TRDJ1; D ambiguous. CDR1 GEAIGNYY and CDR2 EKD come from the germline V gene. There are 16 residues in the CDR3. V was clipped by 3 bases and J by 0 bases, with 16 bases between them. CDR3 DNA: TGTGCCTGTGACGCCGTCGGGAACCTGTACACCGATAAACTCATCTTT. It yields the protein CACDAVGNLYTDKLIF.

This clone came up a few times. This likely traces to a read error, being one base from a far larger clone. Other DNA variants within this sample encode the same CDR3. The V gene is TRDV2, the J gene TRDJ1, with a weak D call TRDD3 (5 bases). In the absence of a J gene in TCRdb, the DNA was matched to germline to assign it here. V gave up 3 bases and J gave up 0 bases, with 13 bases separating them. CDR3 length equals 15 residues. Germline V gene sequence: CDR1 GEAIGNYY, CDR2 EKD. CDR3 residues: CACDGITEYTDKLIF. The CDR3 DNA reads as TGTGCCTGTGACGGGATTACCGAATACACCGATAAACTCATCTTT.

In regard to this clone: This DNA translates differently at residue 7 from the TCRdb protein, which is that of a much larger clone; a read error is likely, and the protein shown is the DNA's own translation. V gene TRDV2 combines with J gene TRDJ1; D may be TRDD3 (6 bases). Trimming removed 0 bases at V and 1 base at J, with 14 bases between. Per germline, CDR1 GEAIGNYY and CDR2 EKD. This CDR3 spans 16 amino acids. The CDR3 loop reads CACDTVESIRTDKLIF. Here the CDR3 DNA reads TGTGCCTGTGACACCGTCGAGTCGATACGCACCGATAAACTCATCTTT.

This clone has a count of ten or more. TCRdb has a much larger clone's protein, which differs at residue 11 from the translation of this DNA, likely because of a read error; what is shown is the protein translated from the DNA. The chain recombines TRDV2 with TRDJ1; the match to TRDD3 covers 12 bases. TCRdb offers no J gene call, so here the DNA was matched to germline to obtain one. The germline gives CDR1 GEAIGNYY, CDR2 EKD. CDR3 length equals 15 residues. V lost 0 bases to trimming and J lost 10 bases; unmatched junction nucleotides: 8. CDR3 DNA: TGTGCCTGTGACACCACTGGGGGATACCCACGTGCACTCATCTTT. Its protein is CACDTTGGYPRALIF.

Notes on this clone: The protein held in TCRdb is that of a much larger clone and does not match this DNA's translation at residue 6, likely because of a read error; the protein shown is translated from the DNA. The rearrangement links TRDV1 to TRDJ1, with TRDD3 as a possible D gene (6 bases). TCRdb gives no J gene; it was assigned here by matching the DNA to germline. Trimming stripped 2 bases from V and 5 bases from J, with 27 bases between. CDR1 TSWWSYY and CDR2 QGS come from the germline V gene. The CDR3 covers 19 residues. The CDR3 DNA is TGTGCTCTTGGGGAATTCTATGCATCCTCCCAACTGGGAACAGATAAACTCATCTTT. Protein product: CALGEFYASSQLGTDKLIF.

This clone was recorded a few times. This likely stems from a read error, as it lies one base from a far larger clone. The sample holds other DNA sequences that translate to the same CDR3. This sequence joins TRDV1 and TRDJ1, with D possibly being TRDD3 (7 bases). The CDR3 contains 17 residues. Germline V lookup: CDR1 TSWWSYY, CDR2 QGS. The CDR3 DNA reads as TGTGCTCTCGGGGAGCCTTCCCCTTCTTTGGGGGAGGCCAGACTCATCTTT. Translating it yields CALGEPSPSLGEARLIF.